This T cell receptor beta chain was found in a study of blood T cell repertoires in COVID-19. About the study: Sites in the United States, Italy and Spain provided acute and convalescent COVID-19 samples. T cells, B-cell-depleted T cells, or PBMCs supplied cDNA or gDNA.

It was during active infection that Seattle patients were enrolled and then longitudinally followed. A single count supports this clone. J lost 3 bases, V lost 3 bases, and 17 bases had no gene match. This CDR3 has 19 amino acids. Germline CDR1 is SGDLS and CDR2 is YYNGEE. The authors' processing: Reference gene primers were amplified, and this amplification served to estimate nucleated cell counts. Only in-frame clones appear in the TCRdb table, and some are missing; sequencing was by immunoSEQ multiplex PCR. V and J calls and clone size follow that table, whereas D and trimming were derived from the DNA. The sample holds about 530,000 clones, about 89% seen once.

Sequenced material: peripheral blood. V is TRBV9 and J is TRBJ2-7; 11 bases are a match to TRBD1. This clonotype was sampled from a woman aged 45-65 years with COVID-19, enrolled during active disease. The CDR3, as DNA: TGTGCCAGCAGCGCCGACAGTACGGGGTGGGGACAGGGGGTCTACGAGCAGTACTTC. This gives the protein CASSADSTGWGQGVYEQYF.